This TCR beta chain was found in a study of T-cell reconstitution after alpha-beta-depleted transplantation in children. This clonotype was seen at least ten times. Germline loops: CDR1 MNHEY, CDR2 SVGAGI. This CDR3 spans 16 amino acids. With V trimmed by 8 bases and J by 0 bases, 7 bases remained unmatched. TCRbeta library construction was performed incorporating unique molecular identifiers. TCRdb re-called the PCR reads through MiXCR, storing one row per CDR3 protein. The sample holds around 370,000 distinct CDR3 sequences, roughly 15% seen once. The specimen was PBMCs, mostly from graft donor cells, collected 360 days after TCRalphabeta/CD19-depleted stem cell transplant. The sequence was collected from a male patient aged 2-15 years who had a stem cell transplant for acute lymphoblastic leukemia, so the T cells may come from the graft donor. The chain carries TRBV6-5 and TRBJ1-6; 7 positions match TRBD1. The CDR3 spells CASHAGGISYNSPLHF. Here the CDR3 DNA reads TGTGCCAGCCACGCAGGGGGGATCTCCTATAATTCACCCCTCCACTTT.